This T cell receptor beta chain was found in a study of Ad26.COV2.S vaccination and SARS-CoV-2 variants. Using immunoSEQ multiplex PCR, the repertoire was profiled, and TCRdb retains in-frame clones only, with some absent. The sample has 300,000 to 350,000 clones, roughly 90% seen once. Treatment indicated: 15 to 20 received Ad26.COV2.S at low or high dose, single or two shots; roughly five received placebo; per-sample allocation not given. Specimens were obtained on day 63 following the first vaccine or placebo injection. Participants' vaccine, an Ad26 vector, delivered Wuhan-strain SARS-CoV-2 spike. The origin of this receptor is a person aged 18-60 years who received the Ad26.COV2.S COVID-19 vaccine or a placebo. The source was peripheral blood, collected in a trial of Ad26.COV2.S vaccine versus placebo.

DNA for the CDR3: TGTGCCACCTGGACAGGCCTGAACACCGGGGAGCTGTTTTTT. Its protein is CATWTGLNTGELFF. This sequence joins TRBV19 and TRBJ2-2, with 7 bases fitting TRBD1. The junction had 6 bases not matched to a gene; V was cut back by 10 bases and J by 1 base. The CDR3 covers 14 residues. Per the germline V gene, CDR1 is LNHDA and CDR2 is SQIVND (reference sequence).